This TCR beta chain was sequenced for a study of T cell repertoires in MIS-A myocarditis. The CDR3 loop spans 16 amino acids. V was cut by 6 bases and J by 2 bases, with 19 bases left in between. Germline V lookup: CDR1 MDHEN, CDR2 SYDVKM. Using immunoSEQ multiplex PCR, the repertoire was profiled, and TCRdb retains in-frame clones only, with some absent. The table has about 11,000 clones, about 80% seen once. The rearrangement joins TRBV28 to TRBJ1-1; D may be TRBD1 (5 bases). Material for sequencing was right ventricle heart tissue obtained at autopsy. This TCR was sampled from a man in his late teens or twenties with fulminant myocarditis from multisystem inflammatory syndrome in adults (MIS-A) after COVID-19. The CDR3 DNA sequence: TGTGCCAGCAGGCGGGGGGTCGGGGCGATAAACACTGAAGCTTTCTTT. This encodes CASRRGVGAINTEAFF.